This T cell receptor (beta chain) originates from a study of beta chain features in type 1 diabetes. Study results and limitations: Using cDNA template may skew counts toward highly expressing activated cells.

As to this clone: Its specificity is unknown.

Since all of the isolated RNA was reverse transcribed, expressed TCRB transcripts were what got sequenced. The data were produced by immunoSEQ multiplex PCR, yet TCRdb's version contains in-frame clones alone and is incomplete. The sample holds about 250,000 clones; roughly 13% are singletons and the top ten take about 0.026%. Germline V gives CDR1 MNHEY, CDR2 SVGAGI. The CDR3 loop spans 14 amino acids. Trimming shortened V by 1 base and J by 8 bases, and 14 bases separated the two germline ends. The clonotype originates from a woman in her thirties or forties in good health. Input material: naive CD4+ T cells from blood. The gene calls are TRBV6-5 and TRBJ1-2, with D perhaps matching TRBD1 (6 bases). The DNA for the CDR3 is TGTGCCAGCAGTTACTTACAGGGAACCTTGGGCTACACCTTC. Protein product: CASSYLQGTLGYTF.